The 22 T cell receptor beta chains below all came from one sample that was sequenced in a study of monozygotic twins with inflammatory bowel disease. TCRdb processed the 5' RACE reads again and assigns one entry to each CDR3 protein, with no DNA. The sample has roughly 300,000 distinct CDR3 sequences, and its top ten clones hold roughly 5.2%. Sample: blood. The origin of the receptors is a human donor with ulcerative colitis or Crohn's disease, or a healthy co-twin of an affected twin (not recorded which).

V usage is TRBV12-3 or TRBV12-4 and J usage is TRBJ2-5; the D call of TRBD2 rests on TCRdb alone, since no DNA is present to check it. This CDR3 has 16 residues. Here the CDR3 reads CASSFGSGVLQETQYF.

The chain has TRBV7-2 and TRBJ1-1. Germline loops: CDR1 SGHTA, CDR2 FQGNSA. The CDR3 is 16 amino acids. CDR3 amino acids: CASSLGPGTPLSEAFF. Full variable domain (rest looked up from reference TRBV7-2 and TRBJ1-1): GAGVSQSPSNKVTEKGKDVELRCDPISGHTALYWYRQSLGQGLEFLIYFQGNSAPDKSGLPSDRFSAERTGGSVSTLTIQRTQQEDSAVYLCASSLGPGTPLSEAFFGQGTRLTVV.

The chain has TRBV11-2 and TRBJ2-1; TCRdb reports TRBD1, a call that lacks DNA to check it against. This CDR3 has 12 amino acids. The V gene's germline CDR1 is SGHAT and CDR2 FQNNGV. The CDR3 here is CASSSRVYEQFF.

The J gene is TRBJ2-5, the V gene TRBV7-7; TCRdb indicates TRBD1, and absent DNA this call remains unverified. The CDR3 extends over 15 amino acids. The germline CDR1 and CDR2 sequences are SSHAT and FNYEAQ (reference sequence). The CDR3 spells CASSLSGGYPETQYF.

This rearrangement joins TRBV7-9 to TRBJ1-6. This CDR3 spans 15 amino acids. The germline V gene has CDR1 SEHNR and CDR2 FQNEAQ (reference sequence). CDR3 sequence: CASTKVGSGNSPLHF.

This rearrangement joins TRBV28 to TRBJ2-7; lacking DNA, the TRBD1 call made by TCRdb goes unchecked. Germline V gives CDR1 MDHEN, CDR2 SYDVKM. CDR3 length: 13 residues. CDR3 region: CASNQNRGYEQYF.

The rearrangement uses TRBV6-5 and TRBJ2-4; TCRdb proposes TRBD2, but this gene call is untestable without DNA. The CDR3 loop spans 16 amino acids. Germline V CDR1 and CDR2: MNHEY, SVGAGI. The chain's CDR3 is CASSYVAGLAKNMQYF.

The chain employs TRBV20-1 and TRBJ2-1; without DNA, the TCRdb call of TRBD1 cannot be checked. Germline assignment: CDR1 DFQATT and CDR2 SNEGSKA (reference sequence). There are 17 residues in the CDR3. The CDR3 is CSATREDREGPQSEQFF.

CDR3 residues: CSASPQVAQYF. The chain joins TRBV20-1 to TRBJ2-5; TCRdb designates TRBD2, a call that cannot be tested without DNA. Looked up from germline, CDR1 is DFQATT and CDR2 is SNEGSKA (reference sequence). This CDR3 has 11 residues.

The chain joins TRBV27 to TRBJ2-1. The CDR3 sequence is 16 residues long. Germline CDR1 and CDR2: MNHEY and SMNVEV (reference sequence). CDR3 amino acids: CASSFLTQSSYNEQFF.

This sequence joins TRBV10-3 and TRBJ2-1. Looked up from germline, CDR1 is ENHRY and CDR2 is SYGVKD. This CDR3 has 11 residues. The CDR3 loop reads CATSPDGEQFF.

V is TRBV18 and J is TRBJ2-1; TCRdb proposes TRBD1, but this gene call is untestable without DNA. This CDR3 has 15 amino acids. The germline V gene has CDR1 KGHSH and CDR2 LQKENI. The CDR3 protein is CASSPPPRSYNEQFF.

The V call is TRBV7-2, the J call TRBJ2-3; the TRBD1 assignment by TCRdb is unverifiable without DNA. The CDR3 covers 17 residues. Germline CDR1 is SGHTA and CDR2 is FQGNSA. CDR3 sequence: CASSLAVLSGGDSTQYF.

CDR3 amino acids: CAISWRAEQYF. The rearrangement links TRBV10-3 to TRBJ2-7; the D call from TCRdb, TRBD2, cannot be confirmed without DNA. The CDR3 length is 11 residues. Germline CDR1 is ENHRY and CDR2 is SYGVKD.

V and J are TRBV11-2 and TRBJ2-5; the D call from TCRdb, TRBD2, cannot be confirmed without DNA. Germline loops: CDR1 SGHAT, CDR2 FQNNGV. The CDR3 length is 19 residues. The CDR3 here is CASSLNGLAGGGILETQYF.

The chain employs TRBV15 and TRBJ2-5; TCRdb selects TRBD2, and the lack of DNA leaves this call unchecked. Germline V lookup: CDR1 LNHNV, CDR2 YYDKDF (reference sequence). The CDR3 totals 14 residues. CDR3 protein: CATSGAPGLPTQYF.

This rearrangement joins TRBV5-1 to TRBJ2-1; the D call from TCRdb, TRBD1, cannot be confirmed without DNA. Germline V lookup: CDR1 SGHRS, CDR2 YFSETQ. CDR3 size: 14 residues. The CDR3 loop reads CASSESGGNNEQFF. The variable domain in full, with the rest retrieved from reference TRBV5-1 and TRBJ2-1, is KAGVTQTPRYLIKTRGQQVTLSCSPISGHRSVSWYQQTPGQGLQFLFEYFSETQRNKGNFPGRFSGRQFSNSRSEMNVSTLELGDSALYLCASSESGGNNEQFFGPGTRLTVL.

The chain recombines TRBV5-1 with TRBJ2-5; TCRdb's assignment of TRBD2 cannot be checked, as there is no DNA. Germline-derived CDR1 and CDR2 are SGHRS and YFSETQ. There are 15 residues in the CDR3. The CDR3 is CASSVQPGLQETQYF.

This chain joins TRBV7-9 and TRBJ1-2. This CDR3 comprises 12 residues. CDR1 and CDR2 (germline): SEHNR, FQNEAQ (reference sequence). CDR3 in amino acids: CASSLENLGYTF.

The CDR3 sequence is CASGPRARDTQYF. The chain couples TRBV27 to TRBJ2-3; TCRdb reports TRBD1, a call that lacks DNA to check it against. Germline-derived CDR1 and CDR2 are MNHEY and SMNVEV (reference sequence). CDR3 size: 13 residues.

The chain recombines TRBV5-1 with TRBJ2-4; TCRdb gives TRBD1 as the D gene, but with no DNA this cannot be confirmed. This CDR3 contains 15 residues. CDR1 and CDR2 from the germline V gene are SGHRS and YFSETQ. CDR3 in amino acids: CASSLGPGQGNIQYF.

The chain links TRBV4-1 to TRBJ2-7; with no DNA, the TCRdb D assignment of TRBD1 cannot be verified. The CDR3 consists of 15 residues. The germline gives CDR1 MGHRA, CDR2 YSYEKL. The CDR3 region is CASSQEGQGYYEQYF.